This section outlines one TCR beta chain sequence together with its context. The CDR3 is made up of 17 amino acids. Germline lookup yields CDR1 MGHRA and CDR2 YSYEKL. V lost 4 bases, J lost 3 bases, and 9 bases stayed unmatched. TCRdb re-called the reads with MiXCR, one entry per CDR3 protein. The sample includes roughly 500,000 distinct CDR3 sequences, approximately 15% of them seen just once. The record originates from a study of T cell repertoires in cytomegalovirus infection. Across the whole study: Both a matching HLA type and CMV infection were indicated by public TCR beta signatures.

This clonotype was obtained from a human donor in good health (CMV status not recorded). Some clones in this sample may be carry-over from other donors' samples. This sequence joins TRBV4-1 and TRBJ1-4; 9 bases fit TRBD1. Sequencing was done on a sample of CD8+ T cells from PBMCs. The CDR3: CASSPGDRGKANEKLFF. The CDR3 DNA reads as TGCGCCAGCAGCCCAGGAGACAGGGGGAAGGCTAATGAAAAACTGTTTTTT.